A single sample is the source of the 3 T cell receptor delta chains below, sequenced in a study of DNA immune sequencing with unique molecular identifiers (dated by TCRdb to about 2020). Library prep was done by multiplex PCR. Sequencing was performed on an Illumina MiniSeq. A 32-plex assay with primers for all 8 TRDV and 4 TRDJ genes covering the CDR3 was used to amplify genomic DNA. A 12-nucleotide UMI was attached over about 3 barcoding PCR cycles, and a second PCR was then run with Illumina adapter primers. TCRdb reprocessed the public reads with the caller CATT; rows with the same DNA were merged afterwards. Here the sample has some 2,500 delta-chain clones; over 12% occur a single time. The ten largest account for 22% of the sample. Source material: gamma-delta T cells from PBMCs. The receptor source for this set is a human donor in good health.

Within the sample, this clone is medium-sized. V and J are TRDV2 and TRDJ1, with 11 positions matching TRDD3. This CDR3 has 17 amino acids. V lost 1 base to trimming and J lost 10 bases; unmatched junction nucleotides: 16. From germline, CDR1 is GEAIGNYY and CDR2 EKD. Here the CDR3 DNA reads TGTGCCTGTGACACACTAGATGGGGGATACGCGACTAAGCGACTCATCTTT. Its protein product is CACDTLDGGYATKRLIF.

This clone appeared many times. The sample has other DNA sequences that encode this CDR3 too. The CDR3 bases are TGTGCTCTTGGGGAAGGTCCTGTTACTACCCTAAGGAACTGGGGGATACTAACTTTGACAGCACAACTCTTCTTT. This translates into CALGEGPVTTLRNWGILTLTAQLFF. This chain links TRDV1 with TRDJ2, with 12 bases that match TRDD3. The J gene, absent from TCRdb, was called here by matching the DNA to germline. The CDR3 has 25 residues. V lost 2 bases and J lost 0; bases outside the gene matches: 25. Per germline, CDR1 TSWWSYY and CDR2 QGS.

The chain recombines TRDV1 with TRDJ1; 12 bases match TRDD3. Matching the DNA to germline supplied the J gene, which TCRdb does not give. The CDR3 totals 23 residues. The germline gives CDR1 TSWWSYY, CDR2 QGS. With V trimmed by 1 base and J by 6 bases, 27 bases remained unmatched. The CDR3, as DNA: TGTGCTCTTGGGGAACGGTTCGGGTCACAGTCCCATAGTACTGGGGGATACAGGAATAAACTCATCTTT. Its translation is CALGERFGSQSHSTGGYRNKLIF.